These T cell receptor beta chains were read from a single sample in a study of tumor and adjacent non-tumor tissue in lung cancer. MiXCR, run by TCRdb on the multiplex PCR reads, gives a single entry per CDR3 protein. This sample yields about 93,000 distinct CDR3 sequences, of which just over 65% are seen a single time; around 20% belongs to the top ten. Material for sequencing was lung tumor tissue. Receptors originate from a man aged 55 to 70 with non-small cell lung cancer. CDR3s include the opening cysteine and the closing phenylalanine or tryptophan. A D gene is named only where the DNA matches it firmly. Size is stated for part of the rows, as once, few or many counts, or as a class when the clone is expanded.

v_gene,j_gene,d_gene,abundance,CDR3aa,CDR3nt
TRBV19,TRBJ1-5,TRBD1,.,CASSKGQGASNQSQHF,TGTGCCAGTAGTAAGGGACAGGGGGCGAGCAATCAGTCCCAGCATTTT
TRBV29-1,TRBJ1-3,.,.,CNVLASGNTIYF,TGCAACGTTCTAGCCTCTGGAAACACCATATATTTT
TRBV11-2,TRBJ1-2,.,.,CTSSLLRKIGYTF,TGTACCAGCAGCTTATTGAGAAAAATAGGTTACACCTTC
TRBV4-2,TRBJ1-5,TRBD1,.,CASSHNRGSNQPHHF,TGTGCCAGCAGCCACAACAGGGGCTCCAATCAGCCCCATCATTTT
TRBV12-3/TRBV12-4,TRBJ1-1,.,.,CTSSLRRTNTEAFF,TGTACCAGCAGTTTACGGAGGACGAACACCGAAGCTTTCTTT
TRBV10-3,TRBJ2-5,.,.,CAISVNSQETQYF,TGTGCCATCAGTGTAAACAGCCAAGAGACCCAGTACTTC
TRBV11-2,TRBJ2-3,.,.,CVSSSRPTDTHYF,TGTGTCAGCAGCTCCCGACCCACAGATACGCATTATTTT
TRBV10-3,TRBJ1-5,.,many,CAIGENLNQPQHF,TGTGCCATCGGCGAGAACCTTAATCAGCCCCAGCATTTT
TRBV20-1,TRBJ2-2,.,.,CSAKRAVGELFF,TGCAGTGCTAAGCGGGCGGTGGGGGAGCTGTTTTTT
TRBV13,TRBJ2-1,TRBD2,.,CASSLWGRVYNEQSF,TGTGCCAGCAGCTTATGGGGGAGGGTCTACAATGAGCAGTCCTTC
TRBV11-3,TRBJ2-7,TRBD2,.,CASSFSLAASYIEQYF,TGTGCCAGCAGCTTCTCGCTAGCGGCGTCATACATTGAGCAGTACTTC
TRBV12-3/TRBV12-4,TRBJ2-1,TRBD2,.,CASCWGLAGGGEQFF,TGTGCTAGCTGTTGGGGACTAGCGGGAGGGGGTGAGCAGTTCTTC
TRBV6-5,TRBJ1-4,.,.,CVSRNEREKLFF,TGTGTCAGCAGAAACGAACGGGAAAAACTGTTTTTT
TRBV11-3,TRBJ2-7,TRBD2,.,CASSRGETTRFHEQYF,TGTGCCAGCAGCCGGGGGGAGACTACACGCTTCCACGAGCAGTACTTC
TRBV6-1,TRBJ1-1,TRBD1,.,CASSKGQQTEAFF,TGTGCCAGCAGCAAGGGACAGCAGACTGAAGCTTTCTTT
TRBV6-5,TRBJ2-3,.,.,CSSSYHGSPSTDTQYF,TGTTCCAGCAGTTACCATGGTAGCCCTAGCACAGATACGCAGTATTTT
TRBV4-1,TRBJ2-7,.,.,CANSQDGQRLTYEQYF,TGCGCCAACAGCCAAGATGGCCAACGCCTAACCTACGAGCAGTACTTC
TRBV29-1,TRBJ1-5,.,.,CSVRQDRNQPQHF,TGCAGCGTGCGACAGGACCGCAATCAGCCCCAGCATTTT
TRBV7-8,TRBJ2-7,TRBD1,.,CASNSRQGGYKQYF,TGTGCCAGCAACTCCCGACAGGGGGGCTACAAGCAGTACTTC
TRBV11-2,TRBJ2-5,.,.,CASSLDLSSVQETQYF,TGTGCCAGCAGCTTAGATCTGTCTAGCGTCCAAGAGACCCAGTACTTC
TRBV28,TRBJ1-5,.,.,CANSFVRASRLGNQLQHF,TGTGCCAACAGTTTTGTCAGGGCATCTCGGCTAGGCAATCAGCTCCAGCATTTT
TRBV28,TRBJ2-2,TRBD1,.,CASSTTSALSKGATGELLF,TGTGCCAGCAGTACAACTAGTGCACTTTCAAAGGGGGCAACCGGGGAGCTGTTATTT
TRBV11-1,TRBJ2-1,.,.,CVSSFIGRHDDQFF,TGTGTCAGCAGCTTCATCGGGAGACATGATGATCAGTTCTTC
TRBV5-5,TRBJ2-7,TRBD1,.,CASSPWDSLYEQYF,TGTGCCAGCAGCCCATGGGACAGTCTCTACGAGCAGTATTTC
TRBV5-1,TRBJ2-3,.,few,CASSFSRVGADTQYF,TGCGCCAGCAGCTTCTCGCGGGTGGGTGCAGATACGCAGTATTTT
TRBV7-9,TRBJ2-1,TRBD2,.,CACSQVAGTRGEQFF,TGTGCCTGTAGCCAAGTAGCGGGGACCAGGGGTGAGCAGTTCTTC
TRBV4-2,TRBJ2-1,TRBD2,.,CTSSQPGLAPYNEQFF,TGTACCAGCAGCCAACCGGGACTAGCGCCTTACAATGAGCAGTTCTTC
TRBV4-1,TRBJ2-7,.,many,CASSPQTGLYEQYF,TGCGCCAGCAGCCCACAGACAGGACTCTACGAGCAGTACTTC
TRBV4-2,TRBJ2-3,.,.,CASSQDIAALGSHTQYF,TGTGCCAGCAGTCAAGATATTGCCGCTCTTGGCTCTCATACGCAGTATTTT
TRBV20-1,TRBJ1-1,.,.,CSARENQGFVAEAFF,TGCAGTGCTAGAGAGAACCAGGGGTTTGTCGCTGAAGCTTTCTTT
TRBV30,TRBJ1-2,TRBD1,once,CAWRGRTGNYGYTF,TGTGCCTGGAGAGGGCGGACAGGGAACTATGGCTACACCTTC
TRBV12-3/TRBV12-4,TRBJ2-7,TRBD1,.,CANRFRGTGGHEQYF,TGTGCCAACCGGTTCCGCGGGACAGGGGGCCACGAGCAGTACTTC
TRBV10-3,TRBJ1-2,.,.,CAISPGQLNYRCTF,TGTGCCATCAGCCCAGGACAGCTTAACTATCGCTGCACCTTC
TRBV7-9,TRBJ1-4,.,few,CASSITGPGAF,TGTGCCAGTAGCATTACAGGGCCAGGGGCGTTT
TRBV19,TRBJ2-3,TRBD2,.,CASSSRTSGAEDTQYF,TGTGCCAGTAGTTCTCGGACTAGCGGGGCGGAAGATACGCAGTATTTT
TRBV6-2/TRBV6-3,TRBJ2-3,.,.,CASNRAGRDTQYF,TGTGCCAGCAATCGGGCCGGTAGAGATACGCAGTATTTT
TRBV5-1,TRBJ2-1,.,.,CASSPRGVSYNGQSF,TGCGCCAGCAGCCCCAGGGGCGTCTCCTACAATGGGCAGTCCTTC